Listed below are T cell receptor beta chains from one sample, sequenced in a study of T cell responses to AZD1222 COVID-19 vaccine. TCRdb keeps only in-frame clones here, not all; method: immunoSEQ multiplex PCR. The profile shows some 80,000 clones, approximately 90% of them singletons. This sample comprised peripheral blood, obtained on day 0 of AZD1222 vaccination. These receptor sequences come from an adult in good health. CDR3s include the opening cysteine and the closing phenylalanine or tryptophan. Fields, in order: CDR3 DNA, CDR3 protein, D gene, J gene, clone size, V gene. D genes are given only for firm matches. Where a row states a size, it is once, few, many or the class of an expanded clone; other rows omit it.

CDR3nt: TGTGCCAGCAGCTTGGAGGGAGAGACCCAGTACTTC
CDR3aa: CASSLEGETQYF
d_gene: .
j_gene: TRBJ2-5
abundance: .
v_gene: TRBV5-4

CDR3nt: TGCAGCCTTCGAGTGAACACTGAAGCTTTCTTT
CDR3aa: CSLRVNTEAFF
d_gene: .
j_gene: TRBJ1-1
abundance: few
v_gene: TRBV29-1

CDR3nt: TGCGCCAGCAGCTTGGGTGGGACAGGGGAATCACCCCTCCACTTT
CDR3aa: CASSLGGTGESPLHF
d_gene: TRBD1
j_gene: TRBJ1-6
abundance: .
v_gene: TRBV5-1

CDR3nt: TGTGCCAGCAGGCACAAGGGTTCAGTGTTTTTT
CDR3aa: CASRHKGSVFF
d_gene: .
j_gene: TRBJ1-4
abundance: .
v_gene: TRBV28

CDR3nt: TGTGCCAGTAAGGTCTGGGAGACTAACTATGGCTACACCTTC
CDR3aa: CASKVWETNYGYTF
d_gene: .
j_gene: TRBJ1-2
abundance: few
v_gene: TRBV19

CDR3nt: TGTGCCAGCAGCCCCTCAGGGGCAACTAATGAAAAACTGTTTTTT
CDR3aa: CASSPSGATNEKLFF
d_gene: .
j_gene: TRBJ1-4
abundance: .
v_gene: TRBV6-5

CDR3nt: TGTGCCAGCTCCCCGAATGGGGGGGCTAATGAAAAACTGTTTTTT
CDR3aa: CASSPNGGANEKLFF
d_gene: .
j_gene: TRBJ1-4
abundance: .
v_gene: TRBV18

CDR3nt: TGTGCCAGTAGTATAGGGGGGGGGAGATACACTGAAGCTTTCTTT
CDR3aa: CASSIGGGRYTEAFF
d_gene: .
j_gene: TRBJ1-1
abundance: .
v_gene: TRBV19

CDR3nt: TGCAGCGTTGAAGATCTATGGGGGACTAACTATGGCTACACCTTC
CDR3aa: CSVEDLWGTNYGYTF
d_gene: .
j_gene: TRBJ1-2
abundance: .
v_gene: TRBV29-1

CDR3nt: TGTGCCATCAGTGTTACCGGGGACAGCTATACCGGGGAGCTGTTTTTT
CDR3aa: CAISVTGDSYTGELFF
d_gene: TRBD1
j_gene: TRBJ2-2
abundance: .
v_gene: TRBV10-3

CDR3nt: TGTGCCAGCAGTGAGGGCAGGGTTAACAATCAGCCCCAGCATTTT
CDR3aa: CASSEGRVNNQPQHF
d_gene: .
j_gene: TRBJ1-5
abundance: .
v_gene: TRBV2

CDR3nt: TGTGCCAGCAGCTTAGTTTATAAGGGGTTTGAGCAGTTCTTC
CDR3aa: CASSLVYKGFEQFF
d_gene: .
j_gene: TRBJ2-1
abundance: .
v_gene: TRBV7-8

CDR3nt: TGTGCCAGCAGGGTTGGGTATGCAGTATGGGACACTGAAGCTTTCTTT
CDR3aa: CASRVGYAVWDTEAFF
d_gene: .
j_gene: TRBJ1-1
abundance: .
v_gene: TRBV5-4

CDR3nt: TGCAGCGTTGACAGGGGGGGCACTGAAGCTTTCTTT
CDR3aa: CSVDRGGTEAFF
d_gene: TRBD1
j_gene: TRBJ1-1
abundance: .
v_gene: TRBV29-1

CDR3nt: TGTGCCAGCAGTTCCCGACAGAAATTGCAAGAGACCCAGTACTTC
CDR3aa: CASSSRQKLQETQYF
d_gene: .
j_gene: TRBJ2-5
abundance: .
v_gene: TRBV28

CDR3nt: TGTGCCAGCAGTCGTACTAGCTGGGGATACCACGAGCAGTACTTC
CDR3aa: CASSRTSWGYHEQYF
d_gene: .
j_gene: TRBJ2-7
abundance: .
v_gene: TRBV7-2

CDR3nt: TGTGCCAGCAGTCCGCAGGGTAGGAACACTGAAGCTTTCTTT
CDR3aa: CASSPQGRNTEAFF
d_gene: .
j_gene: TRBJ1-1
abundance: .
v_gene: TRBV25-1